The 13 T cell receptor beta chains below come from one sample, sequenced in a study of CD8+CD57+ T cells in acquired aplastic anemia. It was genomic DNA that served as the template for profiling TCR beta VDJ and CDR3. From the reads, TCRdb called clonotypes with MiXCR, one entry per CDR3 protein. The sample has hundreds of thousands of distinct CDR3 sequences; around three fifths are singletons. Patients selected for sequencing had displayed CD8+CD57+ cell expansion by flow cytometry. Sequenced: sorted CD4+, CD8+, or CD8+CD57+ T cells (not recorded which) from PBMCs. The receptors originated from a human donor with aplastic anemia.

The rearrangement joins TRBV13 to TRBJ2-3; D possibly corresponds to TRBD2 (5 bases). This CDR3 is built from 16 residues. The germline V and J ends were trimmed by 3 bases and 0 bases, with 13 bases remaining between them. CDR1 is PRHDT, CDR2 FYEKMQ, per germline (reference sequence). The DNA for the CDR3 is TGTGCCAGCAGCTTTTTCTTAGAGGGCAGCACAGATACGCAGTATTTT. This translates into CASSFFLEGSTDTQYF.

The chain is built from TRBV20-1 and TRBJ1-1; D is ambiguous. Germline values: CDR1 DFQATT, CDR2 SNEGSKA (reference sequence). V lost 1 base, J lost 2 bases, and 8 bases lay in between. The CDR3 is made up of 13 amino acids. The CDR3 loop reads CSARGEGNTEAFF. The CDR3 nucleotides read TGCAGTGCTAGAGGGGAGGGCAACACTGAAGCTTTCTTT.

This rearrangement joins TRBV5-1 to TRBJ2-7; D is perhaps TRBD1 (7 bases). There are 14 residues in the CDR3. Trimming left V 0 bases short and J 6 bases short, with 13 bases between. The V gene's germline CDR1 is SGHRS and CDR2 YFSETQ. CDR3 sequence: CASSLGQGGSEQYF. In DNA, the CDR3 is TGCGCCAGCAGCTTGGGACAGGGAGGCTCCGAGCAGTACTTC.

This clonotype was picked up one time. The chain is built from TRBV7-9 and TRBJ2-7, with D unresolved. The CDR3 is 11 amino acids. Germline V gives CDR1 SEHNR, CDR2 FQNEAQ (reference sequence). V lost 3 bases, J lost 6 bases, and 6 bases lay in between. CDR3 DNA sequence: TGTGCCAGCAGCTTTGACGCCGAGCAGTACTTC. Translation: CASSFDAEQYF.

This clonotype was detected ten times or more. V usage is TRBV11-2 and J usage is TRBJ2-1; tentatively, D is TRBD2 (6 bases). Trimming pared 5 bases from V and 6 bases from J, leaving 14 bases between. Germline assignment: CDR1 SGHAT and CDR2 FQNNGV. The CDR3 runs 14 residues. DNA for the CDR3: TGTGCCAGCAGCACCTCGACTAGTGTCAATGAGCAGTTCTTC. It encodes CASSTSTSVNEQFF.

The chain recombines TRBV27 with TRBJ1-2, with a possible D match to TRBD1 (6 bases). This CDR3 has 13 amino acids. The V end lost 6 bases, the J end lost 7 bases, and 15 bases lay between the germline ends. Germline V gene data show CDR1 as MNHEY and CDR2 as SMNVEV (reference sequence). CDR3 in amino acids: CASSPGQERGYTF. DNA for the CDR3: TGTGCCAGCAGCCCGGGACAAGAACGTGGCTACACCTTC.

The gene calls are TRBV7-9 and TRBJ1-1, with 7 nucleotides matching TRBD1. Germline trimming cut 3 bases from V and 6 bases from J; bases unmatched to any gene: 13. The CDR3 covers 16 residues. CDR1 is SEHNR and CDR2 is FQNEAQ in the germline V gene (reference sequence). This CDR3 reads CASSFPAGQFVSEAFF. Written as DNA, the CDR3 is TGTGCCAGCAGCTTTCCAGCGGGACAGTTCGTCTCTGAAGCTTTCTTT.

The rearrangement joins TRBV7-8 to TRBJ2-1; no firm D call. Germline-derived CDR1 and CDR2 are SGHVS and FQNEAQ. Trimming took 1 base from V and 6 from J, leaving 7 bases between them. The CDR3 contains 13 residues. CDR3 DNA: TGTGCCAGCAGCTTAGTATCTGCCAATGAGCAGTTCTTC. Protein product: CASSLVSANEQFF. Drawing the rest from reference TRBV7-8 and TRBJ2-1, the complete variable domain is GAGVSQSPRYKVAKRGQDVALRCDPISGHVSLFWYQQALGQGPEFLTYFQNEAQLDKSGLPSDRFFAERPEGSVSTLKIQRTQQEDSAVYLCASSLVSANEQFFGPGTRLTVL.

Notes on this clonotype: No conserved phenylalanine or tryptophan is present at the end of the CDR3, so a read error is the likely explanation. The gene calls are TRBV4-2 and TRBJ1-6, with TRBD1 matching 11 bases. The CDR3 runs 15 residues. Germline V gives CDR1 LGHNA, CDR2 YNFKEQ. J lost 10 bases, V lost 5 bases, and 7 bases had no gene match. CDR3 sequence (DNA): TGTGCCAGCAGCTTAAAGGGACAGGGGGGGTCACCCCTCCACTCT. This sequence encodes CASSLKGQGGSPLHS.

The chain joins TRBV7-8 to TRBJ2-7, with 12 bases fitting TRBD2. This CDR3 contains 20 residues. Germline loops: CDR1 SGHVS, CDR2 FQNEAQ. J lost 3 bases, V lost 0 bases, and 15 bases had no gene match. Here the CDR3 reads CASSLANRASGRVPSYEQYF. The CDR3 nucleotides read TGTGCCAGCAGCTTAGCGAACAGGGCTAGCGGGAGGGTCCCCAGCTACGAGCAGTACTTC.

This clonotype was counted many times. The rearrangement links TRBV14 to TRBJ2-7, with D possibly TRBD2 on 5 matching bases. The CDR3 is 18 amino acids. CDR1 and CDR2 from the germline V gene are SGHDN and FVKESK. Trimming took 0 bases from V and 6 from J, leaving 24 bases between them. CDR3 bases: TGTGCCAGCAGCCAAGATAGCGATTTCGGGGTCCGAAACTCCGAGCAGTACTTC. Translation gives CASSQDSDFGVRNSEQYF.

The gene calls are TRBV6-6 and TRBJ2-7; the D gene is possibly TRBD2 (7 bases). The CDR3 contains 13 residues. Germline CDR1 MNHNY, CDR2 SVGAGI (reference sequence). Trimming cost V 4 bases and J 3 bases, with 10 bases left between them. CDR3 nucleotides: TGTGCCAGCAGTTGGGGGGGCTACTACGAGCAGTACTTC. Translation: CASSWGGYYEQYF.

This clonotype was seen a few times. V and J are TRBV15 and TRBJ2-7; the D is unclear. CDR3 length equals 15 residues. Germline CDR1 and CDR2: LNHNV and YYDKDF (reference sequence). V lost 2 bases and J lost 1, with 12 bases in between. Written as DNA, the CDR3 is TGTGCCACCAGCAGATTTCCGGACGGATCCTACGAGCAGTACTTC. Its protein product is CATSRFPDGSYEQYF.